This T cell receptor beta chain was identified during a study of blood T cells in healthy people across ages. The use of a sample-barcoded 5' primer and a J-beta primer mix characterized a second PCR of roughly 7 to 11 cycles. TCRdb re-called the 5' RACE reads through MiXCR, storing one row per CDR3 protein. The sample holds roughly 410,000 distinct CDR3 sequences, approximately 51% seen once. The receptor's source is a man aged 55 to 69 in good health. The sequenced sample consisted of blood.

In DNA form, the CDR3 reads TGTGCCAGCAGTTTATGGTCTAGCGGGAGGCCATTGAATGAGCAGTACTTC. Translating it yields CASSLWSSGRPLNEQYF. This sequence joins TRBV12-3 or TRBV12-4 and TRBJ2-5; 11 bases are a match to TRBD2. This CDR3 comprises 17 residues. With 2 bases clipped from V and 11 bases from J, the junction kept 16 bases outside the gene matches.